Below, one T cell receptor (beta chain) is given with its context. Its specificity is unknown. There are 15 residues in the CDR3. In germline, CDR1 is LGHNT, CDR2 FRNRAP. V was shortened by 6 bases and J by 5 bases, with 19 bases between the two germline ends. These data belong to a study of shared clonotypes between healthy human individuals. Among the donors, all were Caucasian adults who lived in Nashville, Tennessee. Regarding the study as a whole: Among the subsets, naive ones generally showed larger estimated richness than memory ones. Rarefaction demonstrated incomplete sorted-subset sequencing despite large depth. Among donors, clonotype sharing was expected to be affected by sequencing depth.

Assay used: immunoSEQ multiplex PCR; TCRdb lists only in-frame clones, some missing. The repertoire holds 850,000 to 1,200,000 clones, about 75% seen once, with approximately 1.3% in the top ten. Sequencing was carried out using memory CD4+ T cells sorted from blood. Subset specified: CD45RA-negative fraction. The rearrangement links TRBV12-5 to TRBJ2-5; D gene ambiguous. The sequence was collected from a man younger than 35 in good health. CDR3 in DNA: TGTGCTAGTGGCGATGCCCAGATCAAAGGGGAGACCCAGTACTTC. This translates into CASGDAQIKGETQYF.